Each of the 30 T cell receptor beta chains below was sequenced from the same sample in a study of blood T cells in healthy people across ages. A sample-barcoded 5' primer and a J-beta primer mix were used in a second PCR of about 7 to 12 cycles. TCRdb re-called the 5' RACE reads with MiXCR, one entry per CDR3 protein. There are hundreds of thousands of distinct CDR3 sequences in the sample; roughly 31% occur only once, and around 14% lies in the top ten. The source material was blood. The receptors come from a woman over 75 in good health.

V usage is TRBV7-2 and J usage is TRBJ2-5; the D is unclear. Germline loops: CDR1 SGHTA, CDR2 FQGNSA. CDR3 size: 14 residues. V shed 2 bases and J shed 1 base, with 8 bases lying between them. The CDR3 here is CASSLTTAQETQYF. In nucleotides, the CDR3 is TGTGCCAGCAGCTTAACGACTGCCCAAGAGACCCAGTACTTC.

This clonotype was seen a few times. The CDR3 loop reads CSASGGGSTIYF. For the CDR3, the DNA is TGCAGTGCTTCCGGCGGCGGGAGCACCATATATTTT. The chain combines TRBV20-1 with TRBJ1-3; unclear D gene. Germline CDR1 and CDR2: DFQATT and SNEGSKA (reference sequence). The V end was cut by 5 bases, the J end by 9 bases, with 14 bases between. This CDR3 is built from 12 residues.

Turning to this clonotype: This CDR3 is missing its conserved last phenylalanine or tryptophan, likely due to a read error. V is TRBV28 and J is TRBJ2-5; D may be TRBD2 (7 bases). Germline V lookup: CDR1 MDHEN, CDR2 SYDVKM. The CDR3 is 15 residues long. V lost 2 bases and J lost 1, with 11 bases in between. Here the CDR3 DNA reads TGTGCCAGCAGTTTAGCGGGGGCCCTCCAAGAGACCCAGTACTGC. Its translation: CASSLAGALQETQYC.

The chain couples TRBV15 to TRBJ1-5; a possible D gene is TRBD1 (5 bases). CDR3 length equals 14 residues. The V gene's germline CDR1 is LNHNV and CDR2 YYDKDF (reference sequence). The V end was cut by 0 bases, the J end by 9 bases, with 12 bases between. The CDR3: CATSREGVAGPQHF. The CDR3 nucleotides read TGTGCCACCAGCAGAGAGGGGGTAGCGGGGCCCCAGCATTTT.

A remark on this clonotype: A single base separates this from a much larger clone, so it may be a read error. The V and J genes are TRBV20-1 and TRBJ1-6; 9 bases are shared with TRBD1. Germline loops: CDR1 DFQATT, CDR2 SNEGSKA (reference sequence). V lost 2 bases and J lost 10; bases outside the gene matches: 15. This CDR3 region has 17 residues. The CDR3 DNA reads TGCAGTGCTAGACCGGGGGAACAGGGGGCTCTGCGGTCACCCCTCCACTTT. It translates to CSARPGEQGALRSPLHF.

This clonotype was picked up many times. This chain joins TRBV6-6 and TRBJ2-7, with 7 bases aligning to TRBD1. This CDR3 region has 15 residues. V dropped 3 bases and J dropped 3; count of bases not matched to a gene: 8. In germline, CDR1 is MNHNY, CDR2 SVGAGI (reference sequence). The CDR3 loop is CASSYSPGQSYEQYF. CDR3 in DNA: TGTGCCAGCAGTTATTCACCGGGACAGAGCTACGAGCAGTACTTC.

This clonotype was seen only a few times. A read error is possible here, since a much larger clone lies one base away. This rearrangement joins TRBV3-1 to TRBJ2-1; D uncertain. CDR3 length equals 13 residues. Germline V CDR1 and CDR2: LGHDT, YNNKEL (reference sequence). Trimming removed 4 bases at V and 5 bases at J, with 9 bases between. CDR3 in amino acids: CASSPAPDNEQFF. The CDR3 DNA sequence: TGTGCCAGCAGCCCCGCCCCAGACAATGAGCAGTTCTTC.

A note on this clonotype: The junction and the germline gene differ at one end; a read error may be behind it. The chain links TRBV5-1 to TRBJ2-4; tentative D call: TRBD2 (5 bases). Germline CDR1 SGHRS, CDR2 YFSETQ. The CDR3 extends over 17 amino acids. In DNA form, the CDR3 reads TGCGCCAGCAGCTTGGCCGGAGAAGCCCTAGCCAGAAACATTCAGTACTTC. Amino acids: CASSLAGEALARNIQYF.

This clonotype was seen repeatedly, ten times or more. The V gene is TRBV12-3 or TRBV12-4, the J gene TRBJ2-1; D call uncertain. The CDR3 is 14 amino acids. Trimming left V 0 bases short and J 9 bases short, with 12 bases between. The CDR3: CASSLALRSGEQFF. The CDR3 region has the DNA TGTGCCAGCAGTTTAGCGCTTAGATCGGGTGAGCAGTTCTTC.

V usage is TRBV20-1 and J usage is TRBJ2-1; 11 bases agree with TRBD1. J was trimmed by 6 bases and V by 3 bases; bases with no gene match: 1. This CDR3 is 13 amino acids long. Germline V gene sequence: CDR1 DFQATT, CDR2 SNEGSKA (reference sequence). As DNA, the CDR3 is TGCAGTGCTAGGGACAGGGGGCTCAATGAGCAGTTCTTC. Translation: CSARDRGLNEQFF.

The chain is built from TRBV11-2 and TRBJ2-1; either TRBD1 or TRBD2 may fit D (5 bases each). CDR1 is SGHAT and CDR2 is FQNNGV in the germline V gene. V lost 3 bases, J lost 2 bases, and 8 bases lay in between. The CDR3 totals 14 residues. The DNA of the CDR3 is TGTGCCAGCAGCTTTTTGGGGGCCTACAATGAGCAGTTCTTC. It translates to CASSFLGAYNEQFF.

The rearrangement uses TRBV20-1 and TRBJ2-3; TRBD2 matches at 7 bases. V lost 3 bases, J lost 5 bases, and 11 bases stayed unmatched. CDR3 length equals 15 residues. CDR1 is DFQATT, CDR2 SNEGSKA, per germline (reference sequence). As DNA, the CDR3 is TGCAGTGCTAGGTTCCGGGGGGACCGACTAGATACGCAGTATTTT. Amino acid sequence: CSARFRGDRLDTQYF.

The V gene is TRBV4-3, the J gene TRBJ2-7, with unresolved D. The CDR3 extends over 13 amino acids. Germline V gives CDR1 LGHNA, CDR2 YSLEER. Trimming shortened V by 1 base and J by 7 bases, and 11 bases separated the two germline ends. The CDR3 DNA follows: TGCGCCAGCAGCCAAGTGCCCTACAATGAGCAGTACTTC. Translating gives CASSQVPYNEQYF.

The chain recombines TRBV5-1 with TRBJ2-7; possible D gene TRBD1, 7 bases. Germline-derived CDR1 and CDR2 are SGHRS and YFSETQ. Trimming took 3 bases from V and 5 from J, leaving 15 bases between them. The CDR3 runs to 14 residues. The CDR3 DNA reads TGCGCCAGCAGCTGGGCGGGACAGCAGGACGAGCAGTACTTC. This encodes CASSWAGQQDEQYF.

Written as DNA, the CDR3 is TGTGCCAGCAGTATGACAGGTCAAATGAACACCGGGGAGCTGTTTTTT. This encodes CASSMTGQMNTGELFF. The chain combines TRBV12-3 or TRBV12-4 with TRBJ2-2, with D perhaps matching TRBD1 (6 bases). Trimming cost V 5 bases and J 1 base, with 14 bases left between them. This CDR3 is 16 amino acids long.

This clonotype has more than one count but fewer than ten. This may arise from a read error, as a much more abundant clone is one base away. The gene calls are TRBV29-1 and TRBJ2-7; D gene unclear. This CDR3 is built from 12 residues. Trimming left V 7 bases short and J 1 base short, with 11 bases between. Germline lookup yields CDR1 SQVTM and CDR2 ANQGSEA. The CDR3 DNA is TGCAGCGGTGTTACGTCGTCCTACGAGCAGTACTTC. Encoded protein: CSGVTSSYEQYF.

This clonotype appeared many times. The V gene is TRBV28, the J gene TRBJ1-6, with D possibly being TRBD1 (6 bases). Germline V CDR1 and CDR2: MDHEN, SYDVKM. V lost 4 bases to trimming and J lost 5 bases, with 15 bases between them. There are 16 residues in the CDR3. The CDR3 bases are TGTGCCAGCAGTTCTCTCCGGGGGGCAGATAATTCACCCCTCCACTTT. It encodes CASSSLRGADNSPLHF.

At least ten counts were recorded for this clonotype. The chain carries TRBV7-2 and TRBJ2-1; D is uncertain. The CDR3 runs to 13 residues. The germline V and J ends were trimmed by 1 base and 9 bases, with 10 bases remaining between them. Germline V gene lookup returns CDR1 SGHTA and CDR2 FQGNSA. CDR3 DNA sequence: TGTGCCAGCAGCTTAGAGCAGTTTAGTGAGCAGTTCTTC. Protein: CASSLEQFSEQFF.

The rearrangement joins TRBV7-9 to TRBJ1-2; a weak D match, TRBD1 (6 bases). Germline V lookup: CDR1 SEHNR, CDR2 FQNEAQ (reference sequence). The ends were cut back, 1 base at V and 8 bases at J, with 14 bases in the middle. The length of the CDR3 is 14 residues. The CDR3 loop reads CASSLVSGGRGYTF. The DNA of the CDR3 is TGTGCCAGCAGCTTAGTATCGGGGGGCCGGGGCTACACCTTC. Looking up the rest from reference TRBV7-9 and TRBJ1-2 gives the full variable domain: DTGVSQNPRHKITKRGQNVTFRCDPISEHNRLYWYRQTLGQGPEFLTYFQNEAQLEKSRLLSDRFSAERPKGSFSTLEIQRTEQGDSAMYLCASSLVSGGRGYTFGSGTRLTVV.

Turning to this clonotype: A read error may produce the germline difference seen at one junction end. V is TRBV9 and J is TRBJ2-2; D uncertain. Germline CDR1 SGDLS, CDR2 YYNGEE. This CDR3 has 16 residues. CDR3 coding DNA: TGTGCCAGCAGCGTAGTACCAGGTGCGAACACCAGGGAGCTGTTTTTT. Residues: CASSVVPGANTRELFF.

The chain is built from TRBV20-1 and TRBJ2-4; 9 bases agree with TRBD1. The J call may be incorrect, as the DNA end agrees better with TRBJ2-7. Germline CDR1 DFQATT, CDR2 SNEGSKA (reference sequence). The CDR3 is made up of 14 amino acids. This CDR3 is CSAPGTGTFYEQYF. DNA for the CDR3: TGCAGTGCTCCCGGGACAGGGACTTTTTACGAGCAGTACTTC.

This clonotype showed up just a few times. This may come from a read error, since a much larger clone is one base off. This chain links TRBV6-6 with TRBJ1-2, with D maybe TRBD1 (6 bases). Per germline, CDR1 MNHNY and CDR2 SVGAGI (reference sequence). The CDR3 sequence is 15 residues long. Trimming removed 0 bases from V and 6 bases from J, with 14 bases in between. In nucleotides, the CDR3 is TGTGCCAGCAGTTACTCAGCGAGGAGGGACAATGGCTACACCTTC. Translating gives CASSYSARRDNGYTF.

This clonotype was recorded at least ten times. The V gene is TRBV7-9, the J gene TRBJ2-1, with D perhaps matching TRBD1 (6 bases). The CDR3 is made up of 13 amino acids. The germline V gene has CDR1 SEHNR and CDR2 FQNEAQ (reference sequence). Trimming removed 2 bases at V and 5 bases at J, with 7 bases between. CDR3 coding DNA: TGTGCCAGCAGCTTATGGACAGACAATGAGCAGTTCTTC. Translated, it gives CASSLWTDNEQFF. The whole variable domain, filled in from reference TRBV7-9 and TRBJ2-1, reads DTGVSQNPRHKITKRGQNVTFRCDPISEHNRLYWYRQTLGQGPEFLTYFQNEAQLEKSRLLSDRFSAERPKGSFSTLEIQRTEQGDSAMYLCASSLWTDNEQFFGPGTRLTVL.

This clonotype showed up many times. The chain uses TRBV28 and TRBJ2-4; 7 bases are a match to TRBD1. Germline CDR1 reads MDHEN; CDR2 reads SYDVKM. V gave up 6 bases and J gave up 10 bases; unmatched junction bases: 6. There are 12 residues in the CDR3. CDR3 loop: CASRPGDRIQYF. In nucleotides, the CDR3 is TGTGCCAGCAGACCCGGGGACAGAATTCAGTACTTC.

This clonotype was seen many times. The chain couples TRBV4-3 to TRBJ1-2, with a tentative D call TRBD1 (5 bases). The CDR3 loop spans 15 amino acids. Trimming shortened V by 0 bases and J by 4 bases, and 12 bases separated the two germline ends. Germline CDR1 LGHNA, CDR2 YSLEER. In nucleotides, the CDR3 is TGCGCCAGCAGCCAAGAGAACGCGGGGGGCTATGGCTACACCTTC. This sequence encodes CASSQENAGGYGYTF.

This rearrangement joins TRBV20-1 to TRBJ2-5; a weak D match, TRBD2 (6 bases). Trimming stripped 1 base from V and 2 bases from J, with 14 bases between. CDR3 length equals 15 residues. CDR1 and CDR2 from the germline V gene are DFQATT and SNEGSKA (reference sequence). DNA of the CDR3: TGCAGTGCTAGAGCTTCCATAGCGGCTCAAGAGACCCAGTACTTC. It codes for CSARASIAAQETQYF.

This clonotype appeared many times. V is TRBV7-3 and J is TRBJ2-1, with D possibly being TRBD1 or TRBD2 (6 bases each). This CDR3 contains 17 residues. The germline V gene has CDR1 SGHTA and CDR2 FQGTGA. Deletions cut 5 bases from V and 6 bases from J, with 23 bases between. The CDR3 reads CASSPTRGTRLGNEQFF. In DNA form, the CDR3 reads TGTGCCAGCAGCCCAACGCGCGGGACAAGACTCGGCAATGAGCAGTTCTTC.

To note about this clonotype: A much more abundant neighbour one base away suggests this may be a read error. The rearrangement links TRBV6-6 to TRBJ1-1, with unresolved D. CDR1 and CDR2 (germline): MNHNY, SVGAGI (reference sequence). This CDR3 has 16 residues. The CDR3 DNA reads TGTGCCGGCAGTTACCCCATCCGGACCCAGAACACTGAAGCTTTCTTT. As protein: CAGSYPIRTQNTEAFF.

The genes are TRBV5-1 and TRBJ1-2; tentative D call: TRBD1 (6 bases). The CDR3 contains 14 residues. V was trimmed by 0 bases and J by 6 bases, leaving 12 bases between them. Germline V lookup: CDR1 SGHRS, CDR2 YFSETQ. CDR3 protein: CASSLGGGNNGYTF. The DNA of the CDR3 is TGCGCCAGCAGCTTGGGAGGGGGGAACAATGGCTACACCTTC.

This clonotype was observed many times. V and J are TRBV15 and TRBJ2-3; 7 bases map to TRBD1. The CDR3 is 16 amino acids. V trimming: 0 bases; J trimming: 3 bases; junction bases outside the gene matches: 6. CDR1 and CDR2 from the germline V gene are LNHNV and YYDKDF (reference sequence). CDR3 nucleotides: TGTGCCACCAGCAGAGAAAGTGGGACAGTAACAGATACGCAGTATTTT. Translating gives CATSRESGTVTDTQYF.